The 18 T cell receptor beta chains in this list originate from one sample, sequenced in a study of shared clonotypes between healthy human individuals (dated by TCRdb to 2020 to 2021). Preparation of the library involved the immunoSEQ multiplex PCR assay. TCRdb obtained this table from immuneACCESS and retained in-frame rearrangements with V and J assigned. These tables miss some clones; where compared with another copy, unresolved V genes account for less than half of the shortfall, and the remainder is unexplained. The sample contains approximately 2.3 million clones, over 85% of them found a single time. The ten largest account for approximately 0.4% of the sample. Sequencing was performed on naive CD4+ T cells from PBMCs. Per the publication, the cell subset or site label means: CD45RA+ positively selected. These receptors all stem from a man younger than 35 in good health. Some clones in this sample may be carry-over from other donors' samples.

The gene calls are TRBV6-1 and TRBJ2-5; D remains ambiguous. The V gene's germline CDR1 is MNHNS and CDR2 SASEGT. Trimming removed 3 bases at V and 3 bases at J, with 8 bases between. The CDR3 has 13 residues. In DNA form, the CDR3 reads TGTGCCAGCAGTGAGGTAACAGAAGAGACCCAGTACTTC. Amino acids: CASSEVTEETQYF.

There are a few counts of this clone. The rearrangement joins TRBV25-1 to TRBJ1-1; no definite D call. Germline V gene data show CDR1 as MGHDK and CDR2 as SYGVNS. V dropped 6 bases and J dropped 7 bases, with 9 bases sitting between them. The CDR3 is 11 amino acids. For the CDR3, the DNA is TGTGCCAGCAGGATAAGTTTTGAAGCTTTCTTT. This sequence encodes CASRISFEAFF.

The V and J genes are TRBV9 and TRBJ2-7; D perhaps matches TRBD2 (7 bases). The CDR3 consists of 16 residues. CDR1 is SGDLS and CDR2 is YYNGEE in the germline V gene. Deletions cut 4 bases from V and 2 bases from J, with 19 bases between. For the CDR3, the DNA is TGTGCCAGCAGCCCCCGACCACAGGGACTACCCTACGAGCAGTACTTC. Translation: CASSPRPQGLPYEQYF. Drawing the rest from reference TRBV9 and TRBJ2-7, the complete variable domain is DSGVTQTPKHLITATGQRVTLRCSPRSGDLSVYWYQQSLDQGLQFLIQYYNGEERAKGNILERFSAQQFPDLHSELNLSSLELGDSALYFCASSPRPQGLPYEQYFGPGTRLTVT.

The genes are TRBV5-4 and TRBJ2-1; D possibly corresponds to TRBD1 (5 bases). The CDR3 has 15 amino acids. The germline V and J ends were trimmed by 2 bases and 4 bases, with 13 bases remaining between them. In germline, CDR1 is SGHNT, CDR2 YYREEE (reference sequence). CDR3 coding DNA: TGTGCCAGCAGCTTTGACAGCCTAGATTACAATGAGCAGTTCTTC. It codes for CASSFDSLDYNEQFF.

This clone was seen only a few times. This sample includes further DNA sequences coding for the same CDR3. This sequence joins TRBV7-2 and TRBJ1-2, with no clear D. Germline V CDR1 and CDR2: SGHTA, FQGNSA. This CDR3 has 12 amino acids. The V gene lost 5 bases and the J gene lost 4 bases, with 8 bases spanning the gap. The CDR3 DNA is TGTGCCAGCAGCCTAGATGGCTATGGCTACACCTTC. Its protein product is CASSLDGYGYTF.

This clone was detected once. J is TRBJ2-5 and V is TRBV30; 10 bases fit TRBD2. CDR1 and CDR2 from the germline V gene are GTSNPN and SVGIG (reference sequence). V dropped 3 bases and J dropped 5; count of bases not matched to a gene: 6. CDR3 size: 14 residues. CDR3 in DNA: TGTGCCTGGAGGGTCAGCGGGGGGGTGGAGACCCAGTACTTC. As protein: CAWRVSGGVETQYF. Variable domain in full (rest from reference TRBV30 and TRBJ2-5): SQTIHQWPATLVQPVGSPLSLECTVEGTSNPNLYWYRQAAGRGLQLLFYSVGIGQISSEVPQNLSASRPQDRQFILSSKKLLLSDSGFYLCAWRVSGGVETQYFGPGTRLLVL.

The J gene is TRBJ1-2, the V gene TRBV4-1; 11 bases match TRBD1. V was pared by 1 base and J by 4 bases, with 17 bases of the junction left unmatched. Germline CDR1 MGHRA, CDR2 YSYEKL. The CDR3 covers 20 residues. Here the CDR3 DNA reads TGCGCCAGCAGCCAAGCCTACTTTTCCAGGACAGGGGGCGAAGGCTATGGCTACACCTTC. This sequence encodes CASSQAYFSRTGGEGYGYTF.

V gene TRBV6-5 combines with J gene TRBJ1-2; tentative D call: TRBD1 (6 bases). V gave up 2 bases and J gave up 4 bases, with 8 bases separating them. CDR1 is MNHEY, CDR2 SVGAGI, per germline. The CDR3 loop spans 13 amino acids. CDR3 loop: CASSYDRLYGYTF. CDR3 DNA sequence: TGTGCCAGCAGTTACGACAGGCTCTATGGCTACACCTTC.

This clone was recorded once. CDR3 nucleotide sequence: TGTGCCAGCAACAAACTAGCGGGAGATTCAGATACGCAGTATTTT. Translation: CASNKLAGDSDTQYF. The rearrangement joins TRBV9 to TRBJ2-3; 11 positions agree with TRBD2. Germline lookup yields CDR1 SGDLS and CDR2 YYNGEE. The CDR3 runs 15 residues. The trim removed 6 bases at V and 4 bases at J, leaving 7 bases unmatched.

This chain links TRBV4-1 with TRBJ2-5, with TRBD2 matching 11 bases. Per germline, CDR1 MGHRA and CDR2 YSYEKL. J was trimmed by 3 bases and V by 4 bases; bases with no gene match: 4. The CDR3 sequence is 15 residues long. As DNA, the CDR3 is TGCGCCAGCAGCCTAGGACTAGCGGGTAAAGAGACCCAGTACTTC. Translating it yields CASSLGLAGKETQYF.

The V gene is TRBV29-1, the J gene TRBJ2-5, with D possibly being TRBD1 or TRBD2 (5 bases each). The germline V gene has CDR1 SQVTM and CDR2 ANQGSEA. V shed 6 bases and J shed 2 bases, with 13 bases lying between them. The CDR3 extends over 13 amino acids. CDR3: CSVGTLTQETQYF. The CDR3 bases are TGCAGCGTGGGGACCTTAACTCAAGAGACCCAGTACTTC.

The genes are TRBV5-8 and TRBJ2-7, with a weak D call TRBD1 (6 bases). This CDR3 spans 16 amino acids. The V gene lost 1 base and the J gene lost 2 bases, with 16 bases spanning the gap. Per the germline V gene, CDR1 is SGHTS and CDR2 is YDEGEE. CDR3 sequence (DNA): TGTGCCAGCAGCTTGAGGACTGGGGGCGAGCCCTACGAGCAGTACTTC. Translating gives CASSLRTGGEPYEQYF.

The V gene is TRBV7-8, the J gene TRBJ1-5, with D perhaps matching TRBD1 (5 bases). Trimming took 5 bases from V and 5 from J, leaving 13 bases between them. Germline lookup yields CDR1 SGHVS and CDR2 FQNEAQ. The CDR3 is made up of 14 amino acids. CDR3 sequence (DNA): TGTGCCAGCAGCGCAGACAGATCCTATCAGCCCCAGCATTTT. Amino acids: CASSADRSYQPQHF.

This sequence joins TRBV10-3 and TRBJ2-7, with D hard to call. The CDR3 contains 11 residues. CDR1 ENHRY and CDR2 SYGVKD come from the germline V gene. Trimming shortened V by 3 bases and J by 6 bases, and 6 bases separated the two germline ends. In DNA, the CDR3 is TGTGCCATCAGTGATAGGACCGAGCAGTACTTC. Translation: CAISDRTEQYF.

DNA of the CDR3: TGTGCCAGCTCGGCCGAGACTAGCAATCAGCCCCAGCATTTT. It translates to CASSAETSNQPQHF. J is TRBJ1-5 and V is TRBV18, with D unclear. The length of the CDR3 is 14 residues. The ends were cut back, 6 bases at V and 0 bases at J, with 9 bases in the middle. CDR1 and CDR2 (germline): KGHSH, LQKENI. Full variable domain (rest looked up from reference TRBV18 and TRBJ1-5): NAGVMQNPRHLVRRRGQEARLRCSPMKGHSHVYWYRQLPEEGLKFMVYLQKENIIDESGMPKERFSAEFPKEGPSILRIQQVVRGDSAAYFCASSAETSNQPQHFGDGTRLSIL.

The CDR3 here is CASSRQGASGNTIYF. DNA for the CDR3: TGTGCCAGCAGCCGACAGGGGGCAAGTGGAAACACCATATATTTT. The chain has TRBV6-5 and TRBJ1-3; 10 bases are a match to TRBD1. Germline CDR1 reads MNHEY; CDR2 reads SVGAGI. The CDR3 sequence is 15 residues long. V shed 6 bases, J shed 3 bases, and the junction held 5 bases outside the gene matches.

The rearrangement uses TRBV4-3 and TRBJ2-1; a weak D match, TRBD2 (6 bases). The V gene lost 1 base and the J gene lost 0 bases, with 28 bases spanning the gap. Germline values: CDR1 LGHNA, CDR2 YSLEER. The CDR3 has 22 amino acids. This chain's CDR3 is CASSQGFRGSRRGRSSYNEQFF. The CDR3 DNA sequence: TGCGCCAGCAGCCAAGGATTCCGAGGATCGAGGAGGGGTAGGAGCTCCTACAATGAGCAGTTCTTC.

This clone is a singleton in its sample. This sequence joins TRBV2 and TRBJ1-1; D is undetermined. The CDR3 extends over 13 amino acids. Germline lookup yields CDR1 SNHLY and CDR2 FYNNEI. V was trimmed by 7 bases and J by 1 base, leaving 10 bases between them. CDR3 bases: TGTGCCAGCACGGCCTTGGGGAACACTGAAGCTTTCTTT. Its protein is CASTALGNTEAFF.